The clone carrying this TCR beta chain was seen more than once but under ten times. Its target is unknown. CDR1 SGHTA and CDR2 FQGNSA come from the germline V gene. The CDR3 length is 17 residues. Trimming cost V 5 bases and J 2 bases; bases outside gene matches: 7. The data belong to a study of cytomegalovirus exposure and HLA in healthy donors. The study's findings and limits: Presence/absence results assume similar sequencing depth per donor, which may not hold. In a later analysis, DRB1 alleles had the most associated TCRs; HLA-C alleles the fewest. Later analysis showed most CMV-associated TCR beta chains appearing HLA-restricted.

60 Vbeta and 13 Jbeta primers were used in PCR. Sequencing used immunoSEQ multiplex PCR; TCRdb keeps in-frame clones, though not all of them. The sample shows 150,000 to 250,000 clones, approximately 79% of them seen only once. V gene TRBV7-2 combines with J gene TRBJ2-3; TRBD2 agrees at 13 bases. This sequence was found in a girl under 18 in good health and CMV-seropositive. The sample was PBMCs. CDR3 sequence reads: CASSTQTSGGNTDTQYF. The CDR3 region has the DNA TGTGCCAGCAGCACCCAGACTAGCGGGGGGAACACAGATACGCAGTATTTT.